This entry features one T cell receptor (beta chain) sequence. The data derive from a study of response to subunit inactivated influenza vaccine. MiXCR, run by TCRdb on the RT-PCR reads, gives a single entry per CDR3 protein. The sample includes around 250,000 distinct CDR3 sequences, 10% to 15% of them seen just once. Trimming stripped 2 bases from V and 0 bases from J, with 21 bases between. The CDR3 runs 19 residues. Per germline, CDR1 SGHVS and CDR2 FNYEAQ. The rearrangement links TRBV7-6 to TRBJ2-3; perhaps TRBD2 as D (6 bases). The input for sequencing was non-naive T cells sorted from PBMCs, taken 14 to 15 days before vaccination. The sequence was obtained from a man in his fifties who received an inactivated influenza vaccine. CDR3 in amino acids: CASSLSIASSAVSTDTQYF. CDR3 DNA: TGTGCCAGCAGCTTATCGATCGCGTCTAGCGCGGTCAGCACAGATACGCAGTATTTT.